This T cell receptor beta chain was profiled in a study of blood T cell repertoires in COVID-19. The overall study: The United States, Italy and Spain provided the acute and convalescent COVID-19 samples.

All enrollees were roughly 18 to 95 years old and from about 24 US areas. In the original workflow: Estimated nucleated cell counts came from reference gene primer amplification. TCRdb keeps only in-frame clones here, not all; method: immunoSEQ multiplex PCR. D and trimming come from the DNA, and the V and J calls and clone size come from that table. The sample consists of around 400,000 clones, roughly 86% of them appearing once. Sequenced material: PBMCs or T cells enriched from blood (not recorded which). This clonotype originated in a woman in her 30s who had recovered from COVID-19.

DNA for the CDR3: TGCGCCAGCAGCTTGGGTAGCGGGAGCGCAGATACGCAGTATTTT. The encoded protein is CASSLGSGSADTQYF. The J gene is TRBJ2-3, the V gene TRBV5-1, with TRBD2 matching over 9 bases. Trimming took 0 bases from V and 4 from J; bases not matched to a gene: 3. This CDR3 is built from 15 residues. Germline lookup yields CDR1 SGHRS and CDR2 YFSETQ.